Below are 2 T cell receptor beta chains sequenced from a single sample in a study of a mutant IDH1 vaccine in newly diagnosed glioma. Antigen specificity for these receptors is unknown. Method: immunoSEQ multiplex PCR; TCRdb's copy keeps in-frame clones and lacks some. The sample has under 40,000 clones; roughly 80% are singletons. Regarding time point: week 47, end of study. What each vaccine dose contained was 300 ug of mutant IDH1 20-mer peptide, accompanied by topical imiquimod. The sequencing used PBMCs, collected from a glioma patient whose treatment included an IDH1 peptide vaccine. These receptors all come from a man in his thirties or forties with glioma.

This chain connects TRBV13 to TRBJ2-4, with 9 bases identical to TRBD2. J was trimmed by 1 base and V by 4 bases; bases with no gene match: 5. Per the germline V gene, CDR1 is PRHDT and CDR2 is FYEKMQ (reference sequence). The CDR3 has 16 amino acids. The CDR3 here is CASSYRTSEAKNIQYF. Here the CDR3 DNA reads TGTGCCAGCAGCTACCGGACTAGCGAGGCCAAAAACATTCAGTACTTC.

The chain links TRBV29-1 to TRBJ1-1; unclear D gene. Germline V gene sequence: CDR1 SQVTM, CDR2 ANQGSEA. Trimming shortened V by 2 bases and J by 11 bases, and 18 bases separated the two germline ends. This CDR3 has 13 amino acids. CDR3 in amino acids: CSVEPPDVRSAFF. CDR3 bases: TGCAGCGTTGAACCCCCCGATGTGAGGAGTGCTTTCTTT.